The source of this T cell receptor (beta chain) is a study of patients and donors after allogeneic stem cell transplantation. The germline gives CDR1 DFQATT, CDR2 SNEGSKA (reference sequence). The CDR3 runs 13 residues. Trimming shortened V by 0 bases and J by 4 bases, and 9 bases separated the two germline ends. TCRdb passed the RT-PCR reads through MiXCR, listing each CDR3 protein once. The sample lists hundreds of thousands of distinct CDR3 sequences, 16% occurring once. Material for sequencing was blood, either unsorted or a sorted T cell fraction (not recorded which). The clonotype originates from a human donor who was either an allogeneic HSCT recipient or a stem cell or donor lymphocyte infusion donor (not recorded which). It is not recorded whose cells these are; they may come from a transplant donor. The chain employs TRBV20-1 and TRBJ1-2; D is perhaps TRBD1 (5 bases). CDR3 loop: CSAREGRSYGYTF. CDR3 DNA sequence: TGCAGTGCTAGAGAGGGGCGGTCCTATGGCTACACCTTC.